Presented here are 13 T cell receptor beta chains from one specimen sequenced in a study of T cell repertoires in cytomegalovirus infection. TCRdb itself ran the reads through MiXCR, one entry per CDR3 protein. The table includes 110,000 or so distinct CDR3 sequences, about 30% detected once. The antigens these receptors bind are not known. The input for sequencing was CD8+ T cells from cultured PBMCs, taken from culture after CMV antigen stimulation. The receptors shown here come from a human donor in good health (CMV status not recorded). Some clones in this sample may be carry-over from other donors' samples.

The genes are TRBV11-1 and TRBJ2-7, with 13 bases lining up with TRBD2. This CDR3 is 18 amino acids long. The V gene's germline CDR1 is SGHAT and CDR2 FQDESV (reference sequence). The V gene end was trimmed by 3 bases and the J gene end by 5 bases; junction bases not matched to a gene: 13. CDR3 loop: CASSLAGTSGVRVDEQYF. CDR3 coding DNA: TGTGCCAGCAGCTTGGCCGGGACTAGCGGGGTTCGGGTCGACGAGCAGTACTTC.

The rearrangement joins TRBV28 to TRBJ1-2; D gene unclear. Looked up from germline, CDR1 is MDHEN and CDR2 is SYDVKM. CDR3 length equals 13 residues. With 3 bases removed from V and 5 bases from J, the gap between germline ends came to 10 bases. CDR3 coding DNA: TGTGCCAGCAGTTTCTCAAGAGGGTATGGCTACACCTTC. It encodes CASSFSRGYGYTF.

The chain employs TRBV20-1 and TRBJ2-3; a weak D match, TRBD1 (6 bases). The length of the CDR3 is 17 residues. V was pared by 6 bases and J by 0 bases, with 22 bases between. Germline V gene lookup returns CDR1 DFQATT and CDR2 SNEGSKA (reference sequence). The CDR3 reads CSAPTWEQGWSTDTQYF. The DNA of the CDR3 is TGCAGTGCACCTACCTGGGAACAGGGTTGGAGCACAGATACGCAGTATTTT.

The CDR3 bases are TGCAGTGCTAGCCAGGGTAATGGGCAGCCCCAGCATTTT. Its protein product is CSASQGNGQPQHF. The chain has TRBV20-1 and TRBJ1-5, with D perhaps TRBD1 (5 bases). V lost 3 bases to trimming and J lost 7 bases, with 13 bases between them. From germline, CDR1 is DFQATT and CDR2 SNEGSKA (reference sequence). The CDR3 spans 13 residues.

This sequence joins TRBV4-1 and TRBJ2-1; 8 bases map to TRBD2. This CDR3 region has 17 residues. Unmatched junction bases numbered 5, after V lost 0 bases and J lost 1 base. Germline V gives CDR1 MGHRA, CDR2 YSYEKL. The CDR3 protein is CASSQERGAISYNEQFF. DNA of the CDR3: TGCGCCAGCAGCCAAGAGCGGGGGGCGATATCCTACAATGAGCAGTTCTTC.

This clonotype was counted only a few times. V is TRBV4-2 and J is TRBJ1-2; D gene unclear. This CDR3 region has 15 residues. Germline V gene sequence: CDR1 LGHNA, CDR2 YNFKEQ. The V end lost 2 bases, the J end lost 4 bases, and 14 bases lay between the germline ends. Here the CDR3 DNA reads TGTGCCAGCAGCCAAAGAAAGGAGGCGGTCTATGGCTACACCTTC. It specifies CASSQRKEAVYGYTF.

This clonotype turned up a few times. The rearrangement links TRBV27 to TRBJ2-1, with 8 bases matching TRBD2. The CDR3 totals 15 residues. J was trimmed by 8 bases and V by 4 bases; bases with no gene match: 10. Germline values: CDR1 MNHEY, CDR2 SMNVEV (reference sequence). This chain's CDR3 is CASSSPGTSKDEQFF. The CDR3 nucleotides read TGTGCCAGCAGTTCCCCCGGGACTAGTAAAGATGAGCAGTTCTTC.

The chain uses TRBV12-3 or TRBV12-4 and TRBJ1-2, with 11 nucleotides matching TRBD1. The CDR3 totals 16 residues. The ends lost 6 bases at V and 3 bases at J; junction bases unmatched: 9. CDR3 amino acids: CASRGGQGDKHYGYTF. The CDR3 coding sequence is TGTGCCAGCAGAGGGGGACAGGGGGATAAACACTATGGCTACACCTTC.

The chain couples TRBV20-1 to TRBJ2-7; tentatively, D is TRBD2 (7 bases). This CDR3 contains 14 residues. The V gene lost 4 bases and the J gene lost 4 bases, with 17 bases spanning the gap. Looked up from germline, CDR1 is DFQATT and CDR2 is SNEGSKA (reference sequence). CDR3 sequence (DNA): TGCAGTGCTACCCGGGGGGACACCGTTTACGAGCAGTACTTC. It is translated as CSATRGDTVYEQYF.

V is TRBV7-8 and J is TRBJ2-3; unclear D gene. The CDR3 runs 14 residues. Looked up from germline, CDR1 is SGHVS and CDR2 is FQNEAQ. V lost 1 base and J 0 bases, leaving 5 bases between the germline ends. The CDR3 DNA is TGTGCCAGCAGCTTAGTCGGGAGCACAGATACGCAGTATTTT. It encodes CASSLVGSTDTQYF.

This clonotype was recorded a few times. J is TRBJ2-1 and V is TRBV11-3; the D gene is possibly TRBD2 (6 bases). The CDR3 totals 14 residues. Germline V gene sequence: CDR1 SGHNT, CDR2 YENEEA. V was cut by 5 bases and J by 6 bases, with 14 bases left in between. In DNA form, the CDR3 reads TGTGCCAGCAGCCCCGGCGGGGCCGGCAATGAGCAGTTCTTC. As protein: CASSPGGAGNEQFF.

The sample holds a few counts of this clonotype. The chain combines TRBV20-1 with TRBJ2-7, with 10 bases fitting TRBD2. The trim removed 3 bases at V and 0 bases at J, leaving 5 bases unmatched. The CDR3 is made up of 15 amino acids. Germline assignment: CDR1 DFQATT and CDR2 SNEGSKA (reference sequence). DNA of the CDR3: TGCAGTGCTAGCGCAACTAGCGGGGACTCCTACGAGCAGTACTTC. This gives the protein CSASATSGDSYEQYF.

This clonotype came up once. The rearrangement joins TRBV4-2 to TRBJ2-7; D uncertain. The germline V and J ends were trimmed by 1 base and 2 bases, with 9 bases remaining between them. Germline V lookup: CDR1 LGHNA, CDR2 YNFKEQ. The CDR3 extends over 14 amino acids. The CDR3 protein is CASSQAGSAYEQYF. The CDR3 coding sequence is TGTGCCAGCAGCCAAGCAGGTTCGGCCTACGAGCAGTACTTC.